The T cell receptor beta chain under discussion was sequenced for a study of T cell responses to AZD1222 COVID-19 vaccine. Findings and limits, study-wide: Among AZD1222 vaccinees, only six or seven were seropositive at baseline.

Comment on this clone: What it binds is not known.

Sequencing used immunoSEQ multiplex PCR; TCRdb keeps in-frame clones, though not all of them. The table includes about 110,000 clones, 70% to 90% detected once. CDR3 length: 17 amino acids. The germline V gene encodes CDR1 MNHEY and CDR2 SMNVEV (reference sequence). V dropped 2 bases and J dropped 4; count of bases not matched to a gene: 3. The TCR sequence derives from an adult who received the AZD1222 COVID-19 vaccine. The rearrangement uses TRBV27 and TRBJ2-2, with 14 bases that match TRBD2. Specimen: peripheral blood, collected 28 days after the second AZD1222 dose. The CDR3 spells CASSLRLAGGRTGELFF. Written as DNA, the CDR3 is TGTGCCAGCAGTTTAAGACTAGCGGGGGGGCGCACCGGGGAGCTGTTTTTT.